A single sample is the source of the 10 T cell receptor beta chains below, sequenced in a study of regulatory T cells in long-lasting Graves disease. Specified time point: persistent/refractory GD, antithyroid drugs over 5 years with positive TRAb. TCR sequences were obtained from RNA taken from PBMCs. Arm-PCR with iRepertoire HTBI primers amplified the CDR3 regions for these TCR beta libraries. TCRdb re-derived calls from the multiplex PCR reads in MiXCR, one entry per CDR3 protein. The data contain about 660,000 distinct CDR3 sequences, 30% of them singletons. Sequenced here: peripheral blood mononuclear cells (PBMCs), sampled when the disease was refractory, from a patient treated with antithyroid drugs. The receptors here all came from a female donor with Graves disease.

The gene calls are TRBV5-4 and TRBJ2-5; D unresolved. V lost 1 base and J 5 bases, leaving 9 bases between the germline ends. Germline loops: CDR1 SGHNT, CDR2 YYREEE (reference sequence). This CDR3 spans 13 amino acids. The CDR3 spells CASSLYSSETQYF. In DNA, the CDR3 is TGTGCCAGCAGCTTGTACAGCTCGGAGACCCAGTACTTC.

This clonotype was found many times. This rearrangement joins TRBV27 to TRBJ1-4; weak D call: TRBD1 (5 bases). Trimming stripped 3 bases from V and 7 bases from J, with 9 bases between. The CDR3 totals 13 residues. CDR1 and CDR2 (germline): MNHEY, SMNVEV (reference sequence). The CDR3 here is CASSLIGAEKLFF. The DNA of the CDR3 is TGTGCCAGCAGTTTGATTGGGGCTGAAAAACTGTTTTTT.

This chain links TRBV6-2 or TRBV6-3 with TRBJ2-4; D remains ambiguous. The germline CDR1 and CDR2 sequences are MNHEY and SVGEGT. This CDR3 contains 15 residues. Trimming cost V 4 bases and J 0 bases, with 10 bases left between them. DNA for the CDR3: TGTGCCAGCAGTTCCACTGCGCTAGCCAAAAACATTCAGTACTTC. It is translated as CASSSTALAKNIQYF.

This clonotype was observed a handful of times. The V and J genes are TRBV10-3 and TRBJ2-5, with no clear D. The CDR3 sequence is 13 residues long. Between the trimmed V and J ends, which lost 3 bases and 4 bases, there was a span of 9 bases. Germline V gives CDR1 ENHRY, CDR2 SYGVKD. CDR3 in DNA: TGTGCCATCAGTGACAACTATAGAGAGACCCAGTACTTC. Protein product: CAISDNYRETQYF.

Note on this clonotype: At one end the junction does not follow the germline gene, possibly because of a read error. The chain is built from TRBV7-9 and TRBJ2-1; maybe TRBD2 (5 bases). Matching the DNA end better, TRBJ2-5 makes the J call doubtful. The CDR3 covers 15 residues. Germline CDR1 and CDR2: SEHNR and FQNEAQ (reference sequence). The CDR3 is CASGLVSGLEETQYF. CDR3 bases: TGTGCCAGCGGCTTAGTAAGCGGCCTAGAGGAGACCCAGTACTTC.

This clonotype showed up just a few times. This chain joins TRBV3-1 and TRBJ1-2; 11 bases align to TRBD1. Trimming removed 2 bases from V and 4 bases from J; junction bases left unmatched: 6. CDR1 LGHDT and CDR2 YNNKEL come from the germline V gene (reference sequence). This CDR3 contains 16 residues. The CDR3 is CASSQSRTGGVYGYTF. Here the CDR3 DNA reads TGTGCCAGCAGCCAATCGCGGACAGGGGGCGTCTATGGCTACACCTTC.

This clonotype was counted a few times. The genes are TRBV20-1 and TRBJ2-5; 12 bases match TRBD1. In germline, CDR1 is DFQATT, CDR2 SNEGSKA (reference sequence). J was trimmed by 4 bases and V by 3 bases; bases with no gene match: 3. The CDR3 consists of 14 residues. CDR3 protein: CSARRGQGAETQYF. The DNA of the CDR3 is TGCAGTGCTAGGAGGGGACAGGGGGCAGAGACCCAGTACTTC.

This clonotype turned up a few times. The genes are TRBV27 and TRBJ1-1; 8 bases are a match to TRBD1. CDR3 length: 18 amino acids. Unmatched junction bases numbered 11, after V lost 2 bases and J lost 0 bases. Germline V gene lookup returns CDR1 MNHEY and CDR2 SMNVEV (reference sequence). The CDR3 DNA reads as TGTGCCAGCAGTTTACCGCCCCCCCAGACAGGGGTGAACACTGAAGCTTTCTTT. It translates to CASSLPPPQTGVNTEAFF.

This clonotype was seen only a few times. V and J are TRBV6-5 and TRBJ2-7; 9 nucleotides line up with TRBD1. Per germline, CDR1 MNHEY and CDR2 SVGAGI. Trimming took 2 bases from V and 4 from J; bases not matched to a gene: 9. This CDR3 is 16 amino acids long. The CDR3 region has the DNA TGTGCCAGCAGTTACCCCCAAGGACAGGGGACGTACGAGCAGTACTTC. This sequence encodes CASSYPQGQGTYEQYF.

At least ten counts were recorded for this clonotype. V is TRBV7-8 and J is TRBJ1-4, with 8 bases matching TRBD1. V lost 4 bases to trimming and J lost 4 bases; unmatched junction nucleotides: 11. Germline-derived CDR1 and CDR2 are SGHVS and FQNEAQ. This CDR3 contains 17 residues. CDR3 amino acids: CASSWDRPVVNNEKLFF. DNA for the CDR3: TGTGCCAGCAGCTGGGACAGGCCCGTGGTCAATAATGAAAAACTGTTTTTT.